In this sample, the clone carrying this TCR beta chain turned up a few times. Additional DNA sequences in this sample encode the identical CDR3. This sample was taken from a study of glioma-infiltrating T cells after dendritic cell vaccination. The PCR used 60 V beta and 13 J beta primers. Measured with immunoSEQ multiplex PCR; TCRdb has only the in-frame clones, and not every one. The sample yields some 38,000 clones, just under 85% seen once. Per germline, CDR1 SGHVS and CDR2 FNYEAQ. CDR3 length: 17 amino acids. Trimming took off 5 bases at V and 5 bases at J, with 19 bases between the two ends. The receptor's source is a human donor with glioblastoma. The chain is built from TRBV7-6 and TRBJ1-6, with D perhaps matching TRBD1 (5 bases). The sequencing used blood, collected before dendritic cell vaccination. In DNA form, the CDR3 reads TGTGCCAGCAGCCCCTGGGGTGGTGGGGGGAATAATTCACCCCTCCACTTT. Amino acids: CASSPWGGGGNNSPLHF.